This TCR beta chain stems from a study of cytomegalovirus exposure and HLA in healthy donors. Deletions cut 3 bases from V and 3 bases from J, with 13 bases between. Germline CDR1 is MNHNS and CDR2 is SASEGT. CDR3 length equals 15 residues. The PCR was carried out with 60 Vbeta primers and 13 Jbeta primers. Here immunoSEQ multiplex PCR was the method, and the copy in TCRdb shows in-frame clones only, minus some. Its table lists 65,000 to 80,000 clones. The specimen was PBMCs. This chain uses TRBV6-1 with TRBJ2-3; D possibly corresponds to TRBD1 (6 bases). This clonotype originated in a man aged 25 to 40 in good health and CMV-seronegative. Here the CDR3 reads CASSDVTGGTDTQYF. In DNA, the CDR3 is TGTGCCAGCAGTGACGTGACAGGAGGTACAGATACGCAGTATTTT.